Listed below are T cell receptor beta chains from one sample, sequenced in a study of T cells in Graves' hyperthyroidism and ophthalmopathy. Via MiXCR, TCRdb re-called the multiplex PCR reads, giving one row per CDR3 protein. The sample contains approximately 870,000 distinct CDR3 sequences, 38% of which appear only once. The specimen sequenced was blood. The receptors stem from a young man with Graves' hyperthyroidism. Each CDR3 is given without its conserved first and last residue.

v_call	cdr3_aa
TRBV10-3	AISEEGETQY
TRBV11-2	GSSPSRWTEAF
TRBV10-3	AITSGYYNEQF
TRBV7-3	ASSWDSLQETQY
TRBV7-2	ASSFPGSGTQY
TRBV10-3	ATLGQGRETQY
TRBV7-2	ASSPFTGNEQY
TRBV11-2	ASSLDATLLEQY
TRBV10-3	ASSFGLLGETQY
TRBV9	ASIPRGENTEAF
TRBV5-1	ASKDYGYT
TRBV4-2	ASSQGSSETQY
TRBV6-6	ASSNSAGETQY
TRBV7-7	ASSLGGAPQETQY
TRBV2	ASSDPQVYEQY
TRBV6-6	ASSTFGTRDPQPQH
TRBV7-9	ASSQRQDSNQPQH
TRBV7-9	ASSLAGTGAREQY
TRBV29-1	SVEAGTDTQY
TRBV7-3	ASSSARGTGELF
TRBV11-2	ASSLRSVSSGANVLT
TRBV13	ASSSPDRGYYGYT
TRBV30	AWSRGRWTEAF
TRBV4-1	ASSQDRAHGQPQH
TRBV7-9	ASSPWGNRAYEQY
TRBV20-1	SASPGNSGNTIY
TRBV7-4	ASSHGQGHEQY
TRBV2	ASSEGQGRYT
TRBV2	ASSASPLH